The clone carrying this T cell receptor beta chain was seen ten or more times. The data were taken from a study of human T cells and chemical hapten exposure. Unmatched junction bases numbered 9, after V lost 4 bases and J lost 7 bases. This CDR3 region has 15 residues. TCRdb reprocessed the RACE reads via MiXCR and lists one record per CDR3 protein. The sample yields 87,000 or so distinct CDR3 sequences, 9.6% seen once. Time point denoted: pre-sensitization, week 0. Treatment reported: therapeutic diphenylcyclopropenone sensitization with weekly scalp DPC. The chain has TRBV12-3 or TRBV12-4 and TRBJ2-1; 8 bases agree with TRBD1. The receptor comes from a woman in her 40s with alopecia areata. Some clones in this sample may be carry-over from other donors' samples. The source was whole blood, collected in connection with sensitization to the hapten diphenylcyclopropenone (DPC). CDR3 nucleotides: TGTGCCAGCAGTTCTACAGGGGGAGCAAAAAATGAGCAGTTCTTC. This translates into CASSSTGGAKNEQFF.